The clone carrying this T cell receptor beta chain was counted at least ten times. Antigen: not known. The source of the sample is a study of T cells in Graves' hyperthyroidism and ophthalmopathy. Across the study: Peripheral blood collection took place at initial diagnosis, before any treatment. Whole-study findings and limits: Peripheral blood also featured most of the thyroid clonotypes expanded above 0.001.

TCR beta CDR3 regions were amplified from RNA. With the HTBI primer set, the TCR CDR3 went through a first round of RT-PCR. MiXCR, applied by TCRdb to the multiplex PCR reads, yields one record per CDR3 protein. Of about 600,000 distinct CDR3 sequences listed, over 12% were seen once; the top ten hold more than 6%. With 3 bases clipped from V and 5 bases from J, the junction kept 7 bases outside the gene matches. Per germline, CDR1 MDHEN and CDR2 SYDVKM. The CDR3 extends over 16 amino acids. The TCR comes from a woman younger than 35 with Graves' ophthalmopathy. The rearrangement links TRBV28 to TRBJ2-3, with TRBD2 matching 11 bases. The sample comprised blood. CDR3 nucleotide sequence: TGTGCCAGCAGTTTCCAGACTAGCGGGATTGGAGATACGCAGTATTTT. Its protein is CASSFQTSGIGDTQYF.